The clone carrying this TCR beta chain was detected many times. Its target is unknown. Via MiXCR, TCRdb re-called the 5' RACE reads, giving one row per CDR3 protein. The data hold just over 150,000 distinct CDR3 sequences, with approximately 20% observed a single time. The sample originates from a study of CD8 T cells in ankylosing spondylitis. Notes on the study in general: Blood from ankylosing spondylitis patients appeared to carry a characteristic roughly 8-variant TCR beta motif. With a CD8+ phenotype, disease-linked clones were relatively rare in peripheral blood. Reportedly, significant enrichment of disease-linked clones occurred in matched ankylosing spondylitis synovial fluid.

Germline V gene lookup returns CDR1 SGDLS and CDR2 YYNGEE. V lost 0 bases to trimming and J lost 0 bases, with 4 bases between them. The CDR3 extends over 15 amino acids. The source is a male donor with ankylosing spondylitis or in good health (not recorded which). Input material: blood, either unsorted or a sorted T cell fraction (not recorded which). The genes are TRBV9 and TRBJ2-6, with unresolved D. Here the CDR3 reads CASSVASSGANVLTF. In DNA, the CDR3 is TGTGCCAGCAGCGTAGCAAGCTCTGGGGCCAACGTCCTGACTTTC.